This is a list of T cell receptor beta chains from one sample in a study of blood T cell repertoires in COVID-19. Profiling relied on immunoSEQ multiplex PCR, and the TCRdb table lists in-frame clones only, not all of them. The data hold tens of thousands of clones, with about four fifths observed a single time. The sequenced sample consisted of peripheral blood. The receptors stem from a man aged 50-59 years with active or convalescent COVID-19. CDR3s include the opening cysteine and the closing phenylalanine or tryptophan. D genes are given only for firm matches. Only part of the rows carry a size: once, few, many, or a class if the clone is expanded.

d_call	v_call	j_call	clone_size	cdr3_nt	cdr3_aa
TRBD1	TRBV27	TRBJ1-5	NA	TGTGCCAGCAGTTTTGACAGGGAGGACTATAGCAATCAGCCCCAGCATTTT	CASSFDREDYSNQPQHF
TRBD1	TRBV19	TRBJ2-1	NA	TGTGCCAGTAGTTTGGGGGGACAGGGCTACAATGAGCAGTTCTTC	CASSLGGQGYNEQFF
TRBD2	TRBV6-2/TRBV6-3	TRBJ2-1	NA	TGTGCCAGCAGTTTGACTAGCGGGGGAGGAAGTGAGCAGTTCTTC	CASSLTSGGGSEQFF
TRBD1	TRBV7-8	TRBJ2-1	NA	TGTGCCAGCAGCGGGGGACAGGGCCCCTACAATGAGCAGTTCTTC	CASSGGQGPYNEQFF
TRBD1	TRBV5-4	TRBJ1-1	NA	TGTGCCAGCAGAAACGGACAGGGAGGCACTGAAGCTTTCTTT	CASRNGQGGTEAFF
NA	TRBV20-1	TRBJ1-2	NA	TGCAGTGCTATGTCGGGAGCTGGCTACACCTTC	CSAMSGAGYTF
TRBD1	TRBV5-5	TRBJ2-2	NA	TGTGCCAGCAGCTTGGATTGGGACAGCTCGACCGGGGAGCTGTTTTTT	CASSLDWDSSTGELFF
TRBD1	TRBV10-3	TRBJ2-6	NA	TGTGCCATCGGACAGGTTTTTTTTTCAGGGGCCAACGTCCTGACTTTC	CAIGQVFFSGANVLTF
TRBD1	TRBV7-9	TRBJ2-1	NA	TGTGCCAGCAGCCCCCAGACAGGGGGAGGGGAGCAGTTCTTC	CASSPQTGGGEQFF
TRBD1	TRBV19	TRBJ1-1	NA	TGTGCCAGTAGTATTTTAACAGGGGGCATGAACACTGAAGCTTTCTTT	CASSILTGGMNTEAFF
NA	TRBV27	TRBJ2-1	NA	TGTGCCAGCAGTTTATATGGCTCACACAATGAGCAGTTCTTC	CASSLYGSHNEQFF
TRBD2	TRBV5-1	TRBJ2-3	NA	TGCGCCAGCAGCTTGTTCTCACTAGCGGGAGTTGTCGATACGCAGTATTTT	CASSLFSLAGVVDTQYF
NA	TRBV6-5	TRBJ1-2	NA	TGTGCCAGCAGTTACTCTGGGAGTTCTAACTATGGCTACACCTTC	CASSYSGSSNYGYTF
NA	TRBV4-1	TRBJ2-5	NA	TGCGCCAGCAGCCAAGGAGGCAGGGGAGAGACCCAGTACTTC	CASSQGGRGETQYF
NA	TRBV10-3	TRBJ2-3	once	TGTGCCATCAGCCCATTGGTTGGGGGGAGCACAGATACGCAGTATTTT	CAISPLVGGSTDTQYF
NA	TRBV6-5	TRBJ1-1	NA	TGTGCCAGCAGTCATGGACAGTTGAACACTGAAGCTTTCTTT	CASSHGQLNTEAFF
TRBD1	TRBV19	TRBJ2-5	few	TGTGCCAGTAGTAGACAGGGGCCAGCCCAAGAGACCCAGTACTTC	CASSRQGPAQETQYF
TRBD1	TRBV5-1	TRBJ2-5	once	TGCGCCAGCAGCTTGGGACAGGGTGGAGAGACCCAGTACTTC	CASSLGQGGETQYF
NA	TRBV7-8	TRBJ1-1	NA	TGTGCCAGCAGCTTATTACCCCGCGCGAGCGGGAACACTGAAGCTTTCTTT	CASSLLPRASGNTEAFF
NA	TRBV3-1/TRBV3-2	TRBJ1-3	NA	TGTGCCAGCAGCCAAGGGCAGGGTGGAAACACCATATATTTT	CASSQGQGGNTIYF
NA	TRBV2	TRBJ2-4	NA	TGTGCCAGCAAGGGGGTTAAGGACTCCCGAGACATTCAGTACTTC	CASKGVKDSRDIQYF
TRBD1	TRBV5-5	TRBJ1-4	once	TGTGCCAGCAGCCCCGGGTCAGGGGGCAGAACTAATGAAAAACTGTTTTTT	CASSPGSGGRTNEKLFF
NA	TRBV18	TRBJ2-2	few	TGTGCCAGCTCACCAGGGGGGAGAAAGAACACCGGGGAGCTGTTTTTT	CASSPGGRKNTGELFF
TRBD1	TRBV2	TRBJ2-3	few	TGTGCCAGCAGTGAACAGGGGGCGGACACAGATACGCAGTATTTT	CASSEQGADTDTQYF
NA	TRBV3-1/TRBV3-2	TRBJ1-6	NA	TGTGCCAGCAGGTTGCAGGCGACCTATAATTCACCCCTCCACTTT	CASRLQATYNSPLHF
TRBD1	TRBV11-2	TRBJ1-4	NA	TGTGCCAGCAGCACCCCCGGGACAGGGGGCAAAAAACTGTTTTTT	CASSTPGTGGKKLFF
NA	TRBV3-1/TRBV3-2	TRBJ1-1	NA	TGTGCCAGCAGCCCGCGGGGGGAGAACACTGAAGCTTTCTTT	CASSPRGENTEAFF
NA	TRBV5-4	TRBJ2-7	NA	TGTGCCAGCAGCTTGGCTGTGGGGGGGCGCTTATCCTACGAGCAGTACTTC	CASSLAVGGRLSYEQYF
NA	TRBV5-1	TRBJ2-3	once	TGCGCCAGCAGGAGAGAACCCCCCGGAGATACGCAGTATTTT	CASRREPPGDTQYF
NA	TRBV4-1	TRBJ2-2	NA	TGCGCCAGCAGCCCAGGGGTTGCGAACACCGGGGAGCTGTTTTTT	CASSPGVANTGELFF
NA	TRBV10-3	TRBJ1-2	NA	TGTGCCATCCAAGACACGAAACTTTATGGCTACACCTTC	CAIQDTKLYGYTF
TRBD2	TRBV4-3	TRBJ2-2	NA	TGCGCCAGCAGCCCAGGCGGGGGGCGGAGCACCGGGGAGCTGTTTTTT	CASSPGGGRSTGELFF
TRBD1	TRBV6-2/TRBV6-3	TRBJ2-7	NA	TGTGCCAGCAGTGGTAGCGGGACAGGGGCCTACGAGCAGTACTTC	CASSGSGTGAYEQYF
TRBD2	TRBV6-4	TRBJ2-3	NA	TGTGCCAGCAGTGACTCGATAGCGGGGGGGCGAGATACGCAGTATTTT	CASSDSIAGGRDTQYF
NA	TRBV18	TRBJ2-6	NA	TGTGCCAGCTCAGTTCTGACTGGGTCACCTGGGGCCAACGTCCTGACTTTC	CASSVLTGSPGANVLTF
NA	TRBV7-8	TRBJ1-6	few	TGTGCCAGCAGCTTTGGTGGACAGACTAATTCACCCCTCCACTTT	CASSFGGQTNSPLHF
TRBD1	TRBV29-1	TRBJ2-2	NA	TGCAGCGTATCGGGACAGGGAGTCGACACCGGGGAGCTGTTTTTT	CSVSGQGVDTGELFF
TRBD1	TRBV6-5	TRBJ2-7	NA	TGTGCCAGCAGTACCGGGACAGTGCCCTACGAGCAGTACTTC	CASSTGTVPYEQYF
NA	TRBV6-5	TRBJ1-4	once	TGTGCCAGCAGTCCCCGGACAGCAACTAATGAAAAACTGTTTTTT	CASSPRTATNEKLFF
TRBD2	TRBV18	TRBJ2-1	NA	TGTGCCAGCTCACCCTTTGGACTAGCGTACAATGAGCAGTTCTTC	CASSPFGLAYNEQFF
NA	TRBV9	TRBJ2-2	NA	TGTGCCAGCAGCACTCCGAACACCGGGGAGCTGTTTTTT	CASSTPNTGELFF
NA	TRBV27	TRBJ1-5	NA	TGTGCCAGCAGTTTATCTTCCGGTAACAATCAGCCCCAGCATTTT	CASSLSSGNNQPQHF
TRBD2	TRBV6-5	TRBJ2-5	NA	TGTGCCAGCGCTAGCGGGGGGGCCGAAGAGACCCAGTACTTC	CASASGGAEETQYF
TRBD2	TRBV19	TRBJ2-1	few	TGTGCCAGTAGGGAACTAGCGGGGGCCGTCTACAATGAGCAGTTCTTC	CASRELAGAVYNEQFF
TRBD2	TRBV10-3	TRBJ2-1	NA	TGTGCCATCAGCTCTCAGCGGGGGGACCACAATGAGCAGTTCTTC	CAISSQRGDHNEQFF
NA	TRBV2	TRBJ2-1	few	TGTGCCACCTCTGCAGGGGAGACTCCTATGGATGAGCAGTTCTTC	CATSAGETPMDEQFF
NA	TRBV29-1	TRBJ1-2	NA	TGCAGCGTTGGCGGGAACGATGGCTACACCTTC	CSVGGNDGYTF
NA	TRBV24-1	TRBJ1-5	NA	TGTGCCACCAGTGACTCCCGGGGAGTTCAGCCCCAGCATTTT	CATSDSRGVQPQHF
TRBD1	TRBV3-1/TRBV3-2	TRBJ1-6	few	TGTGCCAGCAGCCCCCAGGACAGGGAAAATTCACCCCTCCACTTT	CASSPQDRENSPLHF
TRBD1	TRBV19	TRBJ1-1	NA	TGTGCCGATCGGGGACAGGGGGCCACATTT	CADRGQGATF
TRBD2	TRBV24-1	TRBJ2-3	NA	TGTGCCACCAGTGACCCTAGCGGGGACTGGGATACGCAGTATTTT	CATSDPSGDWDTQYF
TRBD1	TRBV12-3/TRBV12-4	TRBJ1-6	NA	TGTGCCAGCAGTACCGGGACAGGTTCACCCCTCCACTTT	CASSTGTGSPLHF
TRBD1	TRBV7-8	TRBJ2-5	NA	TGTGCCAGCAGCGTCGGGACAGCCCATTCAGAGACCCAGTACTTC	CASSVGTAHSETQYF
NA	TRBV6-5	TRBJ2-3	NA	TGTGCCAGCAGTTACTCGGGGGCAAGCACAGATACGCAGTATTTT	CASSYSGASTDTQYF
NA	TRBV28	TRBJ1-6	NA	TGTGCCATCGCGGGCACAAGAGGTTCACCCCTCCACTTT	CAIAGTRGSPLHF